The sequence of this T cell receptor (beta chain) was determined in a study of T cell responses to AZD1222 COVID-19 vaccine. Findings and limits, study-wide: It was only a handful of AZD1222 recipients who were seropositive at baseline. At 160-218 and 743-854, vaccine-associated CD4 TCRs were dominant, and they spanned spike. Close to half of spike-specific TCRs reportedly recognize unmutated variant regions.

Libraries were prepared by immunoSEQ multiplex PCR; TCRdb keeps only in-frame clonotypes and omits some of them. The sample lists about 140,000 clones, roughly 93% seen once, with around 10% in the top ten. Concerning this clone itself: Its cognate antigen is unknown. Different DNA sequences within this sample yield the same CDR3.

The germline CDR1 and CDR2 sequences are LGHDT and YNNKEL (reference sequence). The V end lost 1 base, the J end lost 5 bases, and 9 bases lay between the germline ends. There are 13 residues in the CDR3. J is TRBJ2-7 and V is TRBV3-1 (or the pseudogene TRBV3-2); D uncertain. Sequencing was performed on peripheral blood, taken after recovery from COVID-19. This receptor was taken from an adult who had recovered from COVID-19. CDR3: CASSQGAADEQYF. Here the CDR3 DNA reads TGTGCCAGCAGCCAAGGGGCCGCCGACGAGCAGTACTTC.